The 24 T cell receptor beta chains reported below all come from one sample, sequenced in a study of regulatory T cells in long-lasting Graves disease. In building TCR beta libraries, iRepertoire HTBI primers were used together with Arm-PCR of CDR3 regions. TCRdb called the multiplex PCR reads again in MiXCR, with one record for every CDR3 protein. In the table there are over 250,000 distinct CDR3 sequences, roughly 21% of which are singletons. Sample time point: persistent/refractory GD, antithyroid drugs over 5 years with positive TRAb. Construction of the TCR library relied on RNA isolated from PBMCs. The source was peripheral blood mononuclear cells (PBMCs), collected when the disease was refractory, from a patient treated with antithyroid drugs. The receptors shown here come from a female donor with Graves disease.

This clonotype has just a few counts. V usage is TRBV19 and J usage is TRBJ2-7, with 7 bases identical to TRBD1. The V gene end was trimmed by 6 bases and the J gene end by 2 bases; junction bases not matched to a gene: 7. This CDR3 is 14 amino acids long. Per the germline V gene, CDR1 is LNHDA and CDR2 is SQIVND (reference sequence). Here the CDR3 DNA reads TGTGCCAGTAGCCGGACCGGGACAGCCTACGAGCAGTACTTC. Translation gives CASSRTGTAYEQYF.

The chain is built from TRBV20-1 and TRBJ2-6; no clear D gene. Trimming pared 3 bases from V and 0 bases from J, leaving 6 bases between. Per germline, CDR1 DFQATT and CDR2 SNEGSKA (reference sequence). The CDR3 runs 14 residues. CDR3 amino acids: CSASPLSGANVLTF. The CDR3 coding sequence is TGCAGTGCTAGCCCGCTCTCTGGGGCCAACGTCCTGACTTTC.

The chain carries TRBV7-2 and TRBJ2-1, with D possibly TRBD2 on 5 matching bases. Germline values: CDR1 SGHTA, CDR2 FQGNSA. Between the trimmed V and J ends, which lost 5 bases and 3 bases, there was a span of 14 bases. The length of the CDR3 is 15 residues. CDR3: CASSKGGGRYNEQFF. The CDR3 DNA follows: TGTGCCAGCAGCAAAGGCGGCGGGCGCTACAATGAGCAGTTCTTC.

V usage is TRBV5-1 and J usage is TRBJ2-7; 12 nucleotides agree with TRBD2. Germline V gives CDR1 SGHRS, CDR2 YFSETQ. CDR3 length equals 17 residues. Germline trimming cut 0 bases from V and 2 bases from J; bases unmatched to any gene: 6. The CDR3 DNA is TGCGCCAGCAGCTTGGTTGGACTAGCGGGAAAAACCTACGAGCAGTACTTC. This encodes CASSLVGLAGKTYEQYF.

This clonotype was found many times. The chain combines TRBV30 with TRBJ2-1, with D perhaps given as TRBD1 or TRBD2 (6 bases each). With 5 bases removed from V and 9 bases from J, the gap between germline ends came to 17 bases. The CDR3 is made up of 13 amino acids. Germline loops: CDR1 GTSNPN, CDR2 SVGIG (reference sequence). CDR3 nucleotides: TGTGCCTGGTCCCCCCGGACAGCGGGTGAGCAGTTCTTC. Amino acids: CAWSPRTAGEQFF.

The V and J genes are TRBV19 and TRBJ1-2; TRBD1 agrees at 9 bases. Germline V gene data show CDR1 as LNHDA and CDR2 as SQIVND (reference sequence). The CDR3 spans 15 residues. J was trimmed by 4 bases and V by 3 bases; bases with no gene match: 6. For the CDR3, the DNA is TGTGCCAGTAGTATCGGGACAGGGCTGCCCTATGGCTACACCTTC. This codes for CASSIGTGLPYGYTF.

The V and J genes are TRBV20-1 and TRBJ1-6, with TRBD1 as a possible D gene (5 bases). Between the trimmed V and J ends, which lost 5 bases and 11 bases, there was a span of 13 bases. The V gene's germline CDR1 is DFQATT and CDR2 SNEGSKA (reference sequence). The CDR3 is made up of 12 amino acids. In DNA, the CDR3 is TGCAGTGCTGGGACCTTAAGGCCACCCCTCCACTTT. Protein: CSAGTLRPPLHF.

The chain links TRBV20-1 to TRBJ2-5; perhaps TRBD1 as D (6 bases). CDR3 size: 13 residues. The V end was cut by 6 bases, the J end by 4 bases, with 15 bases between. Per germline, CDR1 DFQATT and CDR2 SNEGSKA (reference sequence). CDR3 bases: TGCAGTGCCAGGGGCCCCGGGGCAGAGACCCAGTACTTC. It specifies CSARGPGAETQYF.

This clonotype was observed at least ten times. CDR3 coding DNA: TGTGCCAGCAACCAAAGGGTGGGCGAGCAGTACTTC. As protein: CASNQRVGEQYF. V and J are TRBV7-2 and TRBJ2-7; D remains ambiguous. CDR3 length: 12 residues. Trimming cost V 7 bases and J 6 bases, with 13 bases left between them. Germline CDR1 SGHTA, CDR2 FQGNSA.

This chain links TRBV5-1 with TRBJ2-7, with 7 bases fitting TRBD1. The trim removed 4 bases at V and 3 bases at J, leaving 4 bases unmatched. This CDR3 is 13 amino acids long. Germline V gene lookup returns CDR1 SGHRS and CDR2 YFSETQ. CDR3 DNA sequence: TGCGCCAGCAGCCAGGACAGGATCTACGAGCAGTACTTC. As protein: CASSQDRIYEQYF.

This clonotype was picked up many times. This chain joins TRBV28 and TRBJ2-7, with 12 bases lining up with TRBD2. CDR3 size: 14 residues. The germline CDR1 and CDR2 sequences are MDHEN and SYDVKM. Losses at the gene ends were 7 bases for V and 2 bases for J; bases not matched to a gene: 3. The CDR3: CASILAGGTYEQYF. CDR3 nucleotides: TGTGCCAGCATCCTAGCGGGAGGGACCTACGAGCAGTACTTC.

Ten or more counts support this clonotype. The V call is TRBV12-3 or TRBV12-4, the J call TRBJ1-1, with D possibly being TRBD1 (5 bases). The CDR3 has 14 amino acids. V lost 8 bases and J 0 bases, leaving 13 bases between the germline ends. The CDR3, as DNA: TGTGCCAGCCTTAGGGGACGGTTGAACACTGAAGCTTTCTTT. Its translation is CASLRGRLNTEAFF.

A word on this clonotype: This sequence may be a read error, since a much larger clone differs from it by one base. The J gene is TRBJ2-7, the V gene TRBV28, with TRBD2 matching 7 bases. Germline V gene sequence: CDR1 MDHEN, CDR2 SYDVKM. This CDR3 spans 14 amino acids. CDR3 region: CSSSPAGTAYEQYF. Written as DNA, the CDR3 is TGTTCCAGCAGTCCAGCGGGAACGGCCTACGAGCAGTACTTC.

The rearrangement links TRBV20-1 to TRBJ2-7; TRBD1 aligns across 7 bases. CDR1 and CDR2 (germline): DFQATT, SNEGSKA (reference sequence). The CDR3 is made up of 16 amino acids. With V trimmed by 1 base and J by 0 bases, 9 bases remained unmatched. The CDR3 nucleotides read TGCAGTGCTAGAGGGGGGCCGGGACAGCCCTCCTACGAGCAGTACTTC. This sequence encodes CSARGGPGQPSYEQYF.

This clonotype appeared many times. The chain recombines TRBV28 with TRBJ2-5, with a tentative D call TRBD2 (5 bases). This CDR3 is 16 amino acids long. The V end lost 5 bases, the J end lost 3 bases, and 19 bases lay between the germline ends. CDR1 and CDR2 from the germline V gene are MDHEN and SYDVKM. CDR3 residues: CASSANRGLPKETQYF. For the CDR3, the DNA is TGTGCCAGCAGTGCCAACAGAGGACTGCCAAAAGAGACCCAGTACTTC.

The chain links TRBV4-2 to TRBJ1-4; 7 positions agree with TRBD1. After removal of 4 bases from V and 4 bases from J, the junction contained 3 bases not matched to a gene. CDR1 LGHNA and CDR2 YNFKEQ come from the germline V gene. This CDR3 is built from 14 residues. CDR3 region: CASSLTGSNEKLFF. The CDR3 coding sequence is TGTGCCAGCAGCCTGACAGGGAGTAATGAAAAACTGTTTTTT.

This clonotype has a count of ten or more. V and J are TRBV30 and TRBJ1-1, with D hard to call. The CDR3 spans 13 residues. CDR1 GTSNPN and CDR2 SVGIG come from the germline V gene (reference sequence). V was trimmed by 4 bases and J by 0 bases, leaving 9 bases between them. As DNA, the CDR3 is TGTGCCTGGAACCCCCAGGTGAACACTGAAGCTTTCTTT. This sequence encodes CAWNPQVNTEAFF.

This rearrangement joins TRBV20-1 to TRBJ2-2; D is perhaps TRBD1 (6 bases). The V gene lost 0 bases and the J gene lost 5 bases, with 13 bases spanning the gap. The CDR3 runs to 15 residues. From germline, CDR1 is DFQATT and CDR2 SNEGSKA (reference sequence). In nucleotides, the CDR3 is TGCAGTGCTAGAGATCCACAGGGTCATACCGGGGAGCTGTTTTTT. The encoded protein is CSARDPQGHTGELFF.

V gene TRBV18 combines with J gene TRBJ2-3; TRBD1 might be the D (6 bases). Deletions cut 2 bases from V and 2 bases from J, with 14 bases between. This CDR3 contains 16 residues. The germline V gene has CDR1 KGHSH and CDR2 LQKENI. DNA of the CDR3: TGTGCCAGCTCACCATGGATTTCAGGGGACACAGATACGCAGTATTTT. Translating gives CASSPWISGDTDTQYF.

Notes on this clonotype: Being one base from a much bigger clone, this may be a read error. J is TRBJ2-5 and V is TRBV12-3 or TRBV12-4; 14 bases map to TRBD2. This CDR3 comprises 15 residues. The CDR3 sequence: CAGSPGTSGSGTQYF. The CDR3 coding sequence is TGTGCCGGCAGTCCCGGGACTAGCGGGAGTGGGACCCAGTACTTC.

As concerns this clonotype: This could be a read error, since a much larger clone is one nucleotide away. The V gene is TRBV6-2 or TRBV6-3, the J gene TRBJ2-4; 8 nucleotides match TRBD1. CDR1 and CDR2 (germline): MNHEY, SVGEGT. Unmatched junction bases numbered 2, after V lost 7 bases and J lost 0 bases. The CDR3 contains 14 residues. CDR3 coding DNA: TGTGCCAGCATGGACAGGGAAGCCAAAAACATTCAGTACTTC. Translated: CASMDREAKNIQYF.

This CDR3 reads CASSLVGTPHEQFF. In DNA form, the CDR3 reads TGTGCCAGCAGCTTAGTCGGTACCCCCCATGAGCAGTTCTTC. The chain recombines TRBV7-2 with TRBJ2-1; D call uncertain. Trimming shortened V by 1 base and J by 8 bases, and 12 bases separated the two germline ends. The CDR3 runs 14 residues. Looked up from germline, CDR1 is SGHTA and CDR2 is FQGNSA.

This clonotype was observed a few times. The rearrangement uses TRBV27 and TRBJ2-7; either TRBD1 or TRBD2 may fit D (7 bases each). Trimming took 4 bases from V and 2 from J, leaving 15 bases between them. CDR1 is MNHEY and CDR2 is SMNVEV in the germline V gene (reference sequence). The CDR3 covers 15 residues. The CDR3 nucleotides read TGTGCCAGCAGTTGGGCAGGGGGGGCTCCCTACGAGCAGTACTTC. Protein product: CASSWAGGAPYEQYF.

The chain carries TRBV7-2 and TRBJ1-2; TRBD1 matches 7 bases. J gave up 1 base and V 4 bases, and 6 bases lay outside the gene matches. CDR1 and CDR2 from the germline V gene are SGHTA and FQGNSA. This CDR3 region has 15 residues. CDR3 amino acids: CASSSGTGDNYGYTF. In DNA, the CDR3 is TGTGCCAGCAGCTCCGGTACAGGGGATAACTATGGCTACACCTTC.